The entry that follows covers one T cell receptor (beta chain) sequence. The antigen remains unidentified. The CDR3 extends over 13 amino acids. Trimming shortened V by 5 bases and J by 12 bases, and 19 bases separated the two germline ends. Germline CDR1 and CDR2: MNHEY and SMNVEV (reference sequence). These data come from a study of T cells in Graves' hyperthyroidism and ophthalmopathy. Study-wide results and caveats: Most expanded thyroid clonotypes above 0.001 also appeared in blood.

Authors of the study amplified TCR beta CDR3 regions from RNA transcripts. The HTBI primer set was used in a first-round RT-PCR of the TCR CDR3. TCRdb reprocessed the multiplex PCR reads with MiXCR, giving one entry per CDR3 protein. The sample consists of about 160,000 distinct CDR3 sequences, over 8% of them appearing once. The sequence was collected from a woman aged 18-29 years with Graves' hyperthyroidism that later progressed to Graves' ophthalmopathy. The genes are TRBV27 and TRBJ2-5; unclear D gene. The sample comprised blood. CDR3 nucleotide sequence: TGTGCCAGCAGTCCCACCCCCCAAGCGAGAAAGTACTTC. Translated, it gives CASSPTPQARKYF.